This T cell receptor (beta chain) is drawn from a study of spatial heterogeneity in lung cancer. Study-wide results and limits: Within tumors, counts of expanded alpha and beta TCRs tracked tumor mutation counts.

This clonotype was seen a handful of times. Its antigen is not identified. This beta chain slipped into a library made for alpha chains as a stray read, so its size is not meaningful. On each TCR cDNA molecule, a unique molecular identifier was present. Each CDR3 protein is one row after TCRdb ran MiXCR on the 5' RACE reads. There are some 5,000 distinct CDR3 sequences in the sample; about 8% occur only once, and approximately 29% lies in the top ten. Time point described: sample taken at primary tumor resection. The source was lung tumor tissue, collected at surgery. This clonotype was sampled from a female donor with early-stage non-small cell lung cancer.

CDR3 coding DNA: TGTGCCAACAGACTTCTGACGACAGATACGCAGTATTTT. Translated: CANRLLTTDTQYF. The genes are TRBV6-2 or TRBV6-3 and TRBJ2-3; D not resolved. This CDR3 has 13 amino acids. V was cut by 10 bases and J by 3 bases, with 14 bases left in between. The germline V gene has CDR1 MNHEY and CDR2 SVGEGT.